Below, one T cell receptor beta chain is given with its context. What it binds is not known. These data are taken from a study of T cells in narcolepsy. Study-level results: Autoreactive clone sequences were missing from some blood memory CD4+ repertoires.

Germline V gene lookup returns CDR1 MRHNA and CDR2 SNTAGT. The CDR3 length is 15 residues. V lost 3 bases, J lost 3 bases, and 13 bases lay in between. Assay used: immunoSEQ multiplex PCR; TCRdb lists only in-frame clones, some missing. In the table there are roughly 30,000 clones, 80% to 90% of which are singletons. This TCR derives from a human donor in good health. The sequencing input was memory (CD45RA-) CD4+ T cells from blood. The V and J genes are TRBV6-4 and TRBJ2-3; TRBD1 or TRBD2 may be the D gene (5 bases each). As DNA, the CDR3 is TGTGCCAGCAGTGATAGAGGGACGGGGACAGATACGCAGTATTTT. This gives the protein CASSDRGTGTDTQYF.